The text below deals with one TCR beta chain. The V end was cut by 9 bases, the J end by 6 bases, with 13 bases between. Germline V gene sequence: CDR1 SGHTA, CDR2 FQGNSA. CDR3 size: 12 residues. The data were taken from a study of CD8 T cells in Susac syndrome. A quantity of roughly 0.5 to 1 ug RNA underwent reverse transcription using random hexamers. TCRdb fed the immunoSEQ multiplex PCR reads into MiXCR, producing one record per CDR3 protein. The sample has about 130,000 distinct CDR3 sequences, around 91% seen once; the top ten hold approximately 0.24%. The chain combines TRBV7-2 with TRBJ2-3; no reliable D call. The clonotype comes from a human donor with multiple sclerosis. The sequenced sample was CD8+ T cells from PBMCs. CDR3 region: CASDQIGDTQYF. The DNA for the CDR3 is TGTGCCAGTGACCAAATTGGGGATACGCAGTATTTT.